These 21 T cell receptor beta chains came from one sample sequenced in a study of shared clonotypes between healthy human individuals. Data came from immunoSEQ multiplex PCR; TCRdb stores just in-frame clones and leaves some out. The data contain about 2.4 million clones, approximately 90% of them singletons. Sequencing was carried out using naive CD4+ T cells sorted from blood. Subset reported: CD45RA+ positively selected. All receptors come from a man aged 18-30 years in good health.

This chain's CDR3 is CASSPFGILSMNTEAFF. CDR3 DNA: TGTGCCAGTAGCCCCTTCGGGATCCTATCCATGAACACTGAAGCTTTCTTT. This rearrangement joins TRBV19 to TRBJ1-1; D call uncertain. V lost 6 bases and J lost 0, with 20 bases in between. The CDR3 consists of 17 residues. CDR1 and CDR2 from the germline V gene are LNHDA and SQIVND (reference sequence).

Turning to this clone: This sample also contains other DNA sequences that code for the same CDR3. The chain employs TRBV6-6 and TRBJ2-3, with unresolved D. Trimming removed 3 bases from V and 3 bases from J, with 7 bases in between. Germline assignment: CDR1 MNHNY and CDR2 SVGAGI (reference sequence). The CDR3 extends over 13 amino acids. Here the CDR3 DNA reads TGTGCCAGCAGTTATGTGGGAACAGATACGCAGTATTTT. It specifies CASSYVGTDTQYF.

CDR3 region: CASSYVVNTIYF. In nucleotides, the CDR3 is TGTGCCAGCAGTTACGTGGTAAACACCATATATTTT. The chain couples TRBV6-6 to TRBJ1-3; D ambiguous. Germline loops: CDR1 MNHNY, CDR2 SVGAGI (reference sequence). V was shortened by 2 bases and J by 6 bases, with 5 bases between the two germline ends. CDR3 length equals 12 residues.

This clone was counted once. J is TRBJ2-1 and V is TRBV9, with 7 bases identical to TRBD1. CDR3 size: 16 residues. V lost 5 bases, J lost 1 base, and 9 bases stayed unmatched. CDR1 and CDR2 from the germline V gene are SGDLS and YYNGEE. Written as DNA, the CDR3 is TGTGCCAGCAGTGCCTCCGGGACAGCTTCCTACAATGAGCAGTTCTTC. Translation gives CASSASGTASYNEQFF. The variable domain in full, completed from reference TRBV9 and TRBJ2-1, reads DSGVTQTPKHLITATGQRVTLRCSPRSGDLSVYWYQQSLDQGLQFLIQYYNGEERAKGNILERFSAQQFPDLHSELNLSSLELGDSALYFCASSASGTASYNEQFFGPGTRLTVL.

The chain joins TRBV4-1 to TRBJ1-2, with D perhaps TRBD1 (6 bases). Trimming took off 4 bases at V and 5 bases at J, with 11 bases between the two ends. The length of the CDR3 is 13 residues. Germline V gene lookup returns CDR1 MGHRA and CDR2 YSYEKL. The CDR3 DNA follows: TGCGCCAGCAGCCCTTTGGACAGTTATGGCTACACCTTC. Its protein is CASSPLDSYGYTF.

This clone has just one count. This chain links TRBV6-5 with TRBJ2-4; 8 bases match TRBD1. From germline, CDR1 is MNHEY and CDR2 SVGAGI. This CDR3 comprises 13 residues. Germline trimming cut 8 bases from V and 4 bases from J; bases unmatched to any gene: 4. The CDR3 DNA follows: TGTGCCAGCCCAGGACAGGGAAAAAACATTCAGTACTTC. As protein: CASPGQGKNIQYF.

This chain connects TRBV6-1 to TRBJ2-3; a possible D gene is TRBD2 (6 bases). This CDR3 is 17 amino acids long. The V end lost 1 base, the J end lost 0 bases, and 14 bases lay between the germline ends. CDR1 is MNHNS, CDR2 SASEGT, per germline. The CDR3 nucleotides read TGTGCCAGCAGTGAAGAGGTACTAGCATATAGCACAGATACGCAGTATTTT. Translating it yields CASSEEVLAYSTDTQYF.

The chain is built from TRBV6-5 and TRBJ2-3; D uncertain. Trimming took off 5 bases at V and 9 bases at J, with 15 bases between the two ends. The CDR3 has 13 residues. Per the germline V gene, CDR1 is MNHEY and CDR2 is SVGAGI. The CDR3 DNA is TGTGCCAGCAGTACACCCCAAGGGATCACGCAGTATTTT. Protein product: CASSTPQGITQYF.

This clone is a singleton in its sample. This chain uses TRBV25-1 with TRBJ1-4; D remains unclear. The length of the CDR3 is 13 residues. The V and J ends lost 8 bases and 8 bases respectively, with 15 bases between them. Germline V lookup: CDR1 MGHDK, CDR2 SYGVNS. The chain's CDR3 is CASSLRTGEKLFF. The CDR3 bases are TGTGCCAGCTCCTTACGAACCGGAGAAAAACTGTTTTTT.

The rearrangement joins TRBV28 to TRBJ1-1; 7 bases align to TRBD1. The V gene end was trimmed by 5 bases and the J gene end by 1 base; junction bases not matched to a gene: 4. The CDR3 runs 14 residues. Germline values: CDR1 MDHEN, CDR2 SYDVKM. CDR3 residues: CASSTGAANTEAFF. The CDR3 DNA sequence: TGTGCCAGCAGTACAGGGGCCGCGAACACTGAAGCTTTCTTT. The full variable domain, completed using reference TRBV28 and TRBJ1-1, is DVKVTQSSRYLVKRTGEKVFLECVQDMDHENMFWYRQDPGLGLRLIYFSYDVKMKEKGDIPEGYSVSREKKERFSLILESASTNQTSMYLCASSTGAANTEAFFGQGTRLTVV.

Details on this clone: One end of the junction fails to match germline, which may point to a read error. The chain recombines TRBV7-9 with TRBJ2-7; 8 nucleotides line up with TRBD1. Germline loops: CDR1 SEHNR, CDR2 FQNEAQ (reference sequence). The CDR3 sequence is 11 residues long. The CDR3 reads CASSDGQGSRF. DNA of the CDR3: TGTGCCAGCAGCGACGGACAGGGAAGCCGCTTC.

The genes are TRBV7-9 and TRBJ1-6, with 10 positions matching TRBD1. Trimming removed 4 bases from V and 4 bases from J; junction bases left unmatched: 7. CDR3 length: 17 residues. The germline V gene has CDR1 SEHNR and CDR2 FQNEAQ (reference sequence). CDR3 protein: CASSYPDRGDYNSPLHF. The DNA for the CDR3 is TGTGCCAGCAGCTACCCGGACAGGGGGGATTATAATTCACCCCTCCACTTT.

Comment on this clone: The sample has other DNA sequences that encode this CDR3 too. This rearrangement joins TRBV5-1 to TRBJ2-3; 8 nucleotides agree with TRBD1. V was pared by 0 bases and J by 6 bases, with 6 bases of the junction left unmatched. The CDR3 extends over 15 amino acids. CDR1 is SGHRS and CDR2 is YFSETQ in the germline V gene. CDR3 bases: TGCGCCAGCAGCTTGGGGCAGGGGGCTTCGGATACGCAGTATTTT. This sequence encodes CASSLGQGASDTQYF.

V usage is TRBV9 and J usage is TRBJ1-2; weak D call: TRBD1 (6 bases). Trimming stripped 2 bases from V and 5 bases from J, with 10 bases between. The CDR3 loop spans 13 amino acids. Germline-derived CDR1 and CDR2 are SGDLS and YYNGEE. The CDR3 coding sequence is TGTGCCAGCAGCGTCGGAGGGGGATATGGCTACACCTTC. Amino acids: CASSVGGGYGYTF.

This chain uses TRBV5-1 with TRBJ2-2, with D perhaps TRBD1 (5 bases). This CDR3 has 13 amino acids. Germline V CDR1 and CDR2: SGHRS, YFSETQ. The V end lost 4 bases, the J end lost 7 bases, and 11 bases lay between the germline ends. The CDR3 DNA reads as TGCGCCAGCAGCGAGGACATCCTCGGGGAGCTGTTTTTT. This translates into CASSEDILGELFF.

This clone occurred a few times. This rearrangement joins TRBV7-9 to TRBJ1-6, with a weak D call TRBD1 (5 bases). The CDR3 runs to 16 residues. The germline CDR1 and CDR2 sequences are SEHNR and FQNEAQ (reference sequence). Trimming removed 5 bases from V and 5 bases from J, with 16 bases in between. CDR3 residues: CASSTYRGLNNSPLHF. Here the CDR3 DNA reads TGTGCCAGCAGCACCTACCGGGGACTGAATAATTCACCCCTCCACTTT.

This chain joins TRBV18 and TRBJ2-5; D not resolved. This CDR3 region has 11 residues. The germline V gene has CDR1 KGHSH and CDR2 LQKENI. The V gene lost 6 bases and the J gene lost 4 bases, with 6 bases spanning the gap. The CDR3 DNA sequence: TGTGCCAGCTCGGGAAGAGAGACCCAGTACTTC. This sequence encodes CASSGRETQYF.

This chain uses TRBV21-1 with TRBJ2-7; the D call of TRBD2 is as the table states it, not checked on the DNA. TRBV21-1 is given as a pseudogene. This CDR3 spans 15 amino acids. As DNA, the CDR3 is TGTGCCCCCCGGAGGGGGACTAAGAACTCCTACGAGCAGTACTTC. It encodes CAPRRGTKNSYEQYF.

The chain has TRBV19 and TRBJ2-5; D gene unclear. This CDR3 comprises 13 residues. From germline, CDR1 is LNHDA and CDR2 SQIVND (reference sequence). Trimming removed 3 bases at V and 2 bases at J, with 7 bases between. The CDR3 sequence is CASSILKQETQYF. The CDR3, as DNA: TGTGCCAGTAGTATTTTAAAACAAGAGACCCAGTACTTC.

This chain links TRBV7-9 with TRBJ1-6; D gene ambiguous. Germline CDR1 SEHNR, CDR2 FQNEAQ (reference sequence). V lost 3 bases and J 12 bases, leaving 15 bases between the germline ends. The CDR3 runs to 14 residues. The CDR3 coding sequence is TGTGCCAGCAGCTTCTTAGGAACCAATCGACCCCTCCACTTT. Translating gives CASSFLGTNRPLHF.

The chain couples TRBV11-2 to TRBJ2-1; possibly TRBD2 for D (6 bases). Germline loops: CDR1 SGHAT, CDR2 FQNNGV. This CDR3 spans 11 amino acids. Trimming stripped 3 bases from V and 15 bases from J, with 12 bases between. The CDR3 region is CASSLERESFF. CDR3 nucleotides: TGTGCCAGCAGCTTGGAACGGGAGTCGTTCTTC.